Listed below are T cell receptor beta chains from one sample, sequenced in a study of blood T cell repertoires in COVID-19. Assay: immunoSEQ multiplex PCR; the TCRdb copy retains only in-frame clones and omits some. Of 150,000 to 200,000 clones in the sample, approximately 86% were seen once. Specimen: peripheral blood. The origin of the receptors is a man aged 65 to 85 with acute or convalescent COVID-19. Each CDR3 is given with its conserved first and last residue. The D gene is left open where the match is weak. Only some rows state a clone size, as once, few, many or a class for expanded clones.

clone_size | j_call | v_call | d_call | cdr3_nt | cdr3_aa
. | TRBJ2-3 | TRBV5-6 | TRBD1 | TGTGCCAGCAGCTTGGAAAGGACAGGGGGAGCAGATACGCAGTATTTT | CASSLERTGGADTQYF
. | TRBJ2-1 | TRBV3-1/TRBV3-2 | . | TGTGCCAGCAGCCAACGACTAAGCCACTCCTACAATGAGCAGTTCTTC | CASSQRLSHSYNEQFF
. | TRBJ1-5 | TRBV27 | TRBD1 | TGTGCCAGCAGTTTACGGGACAGGGTAATGCCCCAGCATTTT | CASSLRDRVMPQHF
. | TRBJ2-1 | TRBV5-1 | TRBD1 | TGCGCCAGCAGCTTGGGGGACAGGGCCGGTGAGCAGTTCTTC | CASSLGDRAGEQFF
. | TRBJ2-2 | TRBV25-1 | . | TGTGCCAGCGGTGACTTGAACACCGGGGAGCTGTTTTTT | CASGDLNTGELFF
. | TRBJ1-5 | TRBV19 | . | TGTGCCAGTAATCGGGATTTCAATCAGCCCCAGCATTTT | CASNRDFNQPQHF
few | TRBJ1-2 | TRBV5-1 | TRBD1 | TGCGCCAGCAGCTTGGCAGGGGGAGCAAATACGGGCTATGGCTACACCTTC | CASSLAGGANTGYGYTF
. | TRBJ1-4 | TRBV24-1 | . | TGTGCCACCAGTGATGCAGGGGCAACTAATGAAAAACTGTTTTTT | CATSDAGATNEKLFF
. | TRBJ1-4 | TRBV12-3/TRBV12-4 | . | TGTGCCAGCAGTTTTCTCCCGGGGGAAAAACTGTTTTTT | CASSFLPGEKLFF
. | TRBJ2-1 | TRBV7-2 | TRBD2 | TGTGCCAGCAGCTTACGGCTAGCGGGGAACAATGAGCAGTTCTTC | CASSLRLAGNNEQFF
. | TRBJ2-3 | TRBV29-1 | . | TGCAGCGTTGACCAGGGCGGAGATACGCAGTATTTT | CSVDQGGDTQYF
. | TRBJ1-2 | TRBV6-2/TRBV6-3 | . | TGTGCCAGCAGTATAGGGGATTATGGCTACACCTTC | CASSIGDYGYTF
once | TRBJ1-1 | TRBV10-2 | . | TGCGCCAGCATGAGGATGAACACTGAAGCTTTCTTT | CASMRMNTEAFF
. | TRBJ2-5 | TRBV10-1 | TRBD1 | TGCGCCTGCAAACAGGGGAAGGAGACCCAGTACTTC | CACKQGKETQYF
. | TRBJ1-3 | TRBV2 | . | TGTGCCAGCAGTGACCGGTGGACCATATATTTT | CASSDRWTIYF
once | TRBJ2-7 | TRBV9 | . | TGTGCCAGCAGCGGGGCAGCTACCTACGAGCAGTACTTC | CASSGAATYEQYF